These 5 T cell receptor beta chains came from one sample sequenced in a study of T cell repertoires in cytomegalovirus infection. TCRdb reanalysed the reads using MiXCR and keeps one entry per CDR3 protein. The table has fewer than 200,000 distinct CDR3 sequences, less than 9.5% seen once. Sequencing was carried out using PBMCs. The receptors come from a human donor in good health (CMV status not recorded). Some clones in this sample may be carry-over from other donors' samples.

This clonotype has at least ten counts. V and J are TRBV7-2 and TRBJ1-2, with TRBD1 as a possible D gene (6 bases). The CDR3 runs to 16 residues. V lost 1 base to trimming and J lost 6 bases, with 18 bases between them. CDR1 and CDR2 (germline): SGHTA, FQGNSA. The CDR3 protein is CASSLDTGFRVNGYTF. For the CDR3, the DNA is TGTGCCAGCAGCTTAGATACAGGGTTCCGGGTGAATGGCTACACCTTC. Full variable domain (remainder filled in from reference TRBV7-2 and TRBJ1-2): GAGVSQSPSNKVTEKGKDVELRCDPISGHTALYWYRQSLGQGLEFLIYFQGNSAPDKSGLPSDRFSAERTGGSVSTLTIQRTQQEDSAVYLCASSLDTGFRVNGYTFGSGTRLTVV.

This clonotype was detected ten times or more. The J gene is TRBJ2-2, the V gene TRBV11-3; D gene ambiguous. Germline assignment: CDR1 SGHNT and CDR2 YENEEA. Trimming removed 2 bases from V and 2 bases from J, with 6 bases in between. This CDR3 spans 14 amino acids. DNA for the CDR3: TGTGCCAGCAGCTTACAGGCAAACACCGGGGAGCTGTTTTTT. Translation gives CASSLQANTGELFF.

This clonotype was recorded many times. The chain employs TRBV28 and TRBJ2-7; D may be TRBD2 (6 bases). Germline CDR1 is MDHEN and CDR2 is SYDVKM. V was clipped by 9 bases and J by 4 bases, with 7 bases between them. This CDR3 has 10 residues. The CDR3 here is CASGTYEQYF. In DNA, the CDR3 is TGTGCCAGTGGGACTTACGAGCAGTACTTC.

The chain links TRBV24-1 to TRBJ2-5; TRBD1 or TRBD2 may be the D gene (6 bases each). Germline V gene lookup returns CDR1 KGHDR and CDR2 SFDVKD. The CDR3 loop spans 14 amino acids. Deletions cut 6 bases from V and 0 bases from J, with 10 bases between. The CDR3 here is CATSPGDYQETQYF. CDR3 DNA: TGTGCCACCAGTCCAGGGGACTACCAAGAGACCCAGTACTTC.

V gene TRBV2 combines with J gene TRBJ2-5, with D perhaps matching TRBD1 (6 bases). Per the germline V gene, CDR1 is SNHLY and CDR2 is FYNNEI. Between the trimmed V and J ends, which lost 5 bases and 1 base, there was a span of 17 bases. This CDR3 has 16 residues. The CDR3, as DNA: TGTGCCAGCAGTCCCTCCGGCAGGGGCTTCCAAGAGACCCAGTACTTC. Protein product: CASSPSGRGFQETQYF.